Presented here are 16 T cell receptor beta chains from one specimen sequenced in a study of CD8 T cells in ankylosing spondylitis. Their antigen targets remain unknown. Regarding the study as a whole: A TCR beta motif made of fewer than ten highly homologous variants seemed typical of ankylosing spondylitis blood.

TCRdb itself ran the 5' RACE reads through MiXCR, one entry per CDR3 protein. This repertoire shows around 540,000 distinct CDR3 sequences, approximately 12% found once; its top ten account for 6.8%. Sequencing was performed on blood, either unsorted or a sorted T cell fraction (not recorded which). The receptor source for this set is a male donor with ankylosing spondylitis.

The chain has TRBV24-1 and TRBJ1-5; 8 bases are shared with TRBD1. Looked up from germline, CDR1 is KGHDR and CDR2 is SFDVKD. CDR3 length: 13 residues. The V and J ends lost 6 bases and 6 bases, in that order; junction bases with no gene match: 3. The CDR3, as DNA: TGTGCCACCAGTCAGGGGGCAGGTCAGCCCCAGCATTTT. Translation gives CATSQGAGQPQHF.

The V gene is TRBV5-1, the J gene TRBJ2-7; 7 bases map to TRBD1. Germline assignment: CDR1 SGHRS and CDR2 YFSETQ. This CDR3 comprises 14 residues. V shed 0 bases and J 4 bases; nucleotides not matched to a gene: 4. Here the CDR3 DNA reads TGCGCCAGCAGCTTGGGGGACAGCACTTACGAGCAGTACGTC. Translating it yields CASSLGDSTYEQYV.

This rearrangement joins TRBV3-1 to TRBJ1-1; D ambiguous. Deletions cut 3 bases from V and 5 bases from J, with 7 bases between. Per the germline V gene, CDR1 is LGHDT and CDR2 is YNNKEL (reference sequence). CDR3 length: 12 amino acids. CDR3 bases: TGTGCCAGCAGCCAGGGAGAGACTGAAGCTTTCTTT. It is translated as CASSQGETEAFF.

This clonotype was counted only a few times. The V call is TRBV12-3 or TRBV12-4, the J call TRBJ2-1; TRBD2 is a possible D gene (6 bases). The length of the CDR3 is 14 residues. V lost 6 bases and J 1 base, leaving 10 bases between the germline ends. CDR3 sequence reads: CASSSGQSYNEQFF. The CDR3 DNA reads TGTGCCAGCAGCAGCGGGCAATCCTACAATGAGCAGTTCTTC.

The rearrangement joins TRBV20-1 to TRBJ1-1, with 7 positions matching TRBD1. This CDR3 is 13 amino acids long. V dropped 6 bases and J dropped 5; count of bases not matched to a gene: 9. The germline CDR1 and CDR2 sequences are DFQATT and SNEGSKA (reference sequence). Written as DNA, the CDR3 is TGCAGTGCCTTAAGACAGGGTCAGACTGAAGCTTTCTTT. This encodes CSALRQGQTEAFF.

This clonotype was observed many times. The DNA for the CDR3 is TGCGCCAGCAGTACCAACTACAATGAGCAGTTCTTC. Amino acids: CASSTNYNEQFF. The V gene is TRBV5-1, the J gene TRBJ2-1, with D hard to call. The CDR3 totals 12 residues. Trimming removed 5 bases at V and 3 bases at J, with 6 bases between. Germline V CDR1 and CDR2: SGHRS, YFSETQ.

This clonotype was counted a few times. This chain connects TRBV20-1 to TRBJ1-1, with D maybe TRBD1 (6 bases). The germline CDR1 and CDR2 sequences are DFQATT and SNEGSKA (reference sequence). Trimming cost V 0 bases and J 1 base, with 6 bases left between them. The CDR3 is 13 amino acids. The CDR3 nucleotides are TGCAGTGCTAGAGAAGGGGGGAACACTGAAGCTTTCTTT. Amino acid sequence: CSAREGGNTEAFF.

The J gene is TRBJ2-7, the V gene TRBV5-1; D is undetermined. The CDR3 is made up of 16 amino acids. Germline CDR1 and CDR2: SGHRS and YFSETQ. Trimming removed 4 bases at V and 1 base at J, with 18 bases between. The CDR3 bases are TGCGCCAGCAGCCCACGTTATCAGACTCGGTCCTACGAGCAGTACTTC. Its translation: CASSPRYQTRSYEQYF. Full variable domain (rest looked up from reference TRBV5-1 and TRBJ2-7): KAGVTQTPRYLIKTRGQQVTLSCSPISGHRSVSWYQQTPGQGLQFLFEYFSETQRNKGNFPGRFSGRQFSNSRSEMNVSTLELGDSALYLCASSPRYQTRSYEQYFGPGTRLTVT.

This clonotype was seen at least ten times. This sequence joins TRBV5-1 and TRBJ2-7, with D hard to call. Trimming cost V 5 bases and J 5 bases, with 17 bases left between them. Germline CDR1 and CDR2: SGHRS and YFSETQ. The CDR3 covers 14 residues. The CDR3 DNA reads as TGCGCCAGCAGTTCCGACCGGTTGAAGAACGAGCAGTACTTC. Amino acids: CASSSDRLKNEQYF.

This clonotype has more than one count but fewer than ten. The V and J genes are TRBV5-1 and TRBJ2-2; 7 positions match TRBD1. Trimming at V came to 0 bases and at J to 4 bases, leaving 6 bases not matched to a gene. CDR1 and CDR2 from the germline V gene are SGHRS and YFSETQ. CDR3 size: 16 residues. The CDR3 spells CASSLAWAGGTGELFF. In DNA form, the CDR3 reads TGCGCCAGCAGCTTGGCCTGGGCAGGGGGCACCGGGGAGCTGTTTTTT.

In its sample, this clonotype was seen many times. V usage is TRBV5-1 and J usage is TRBJ2-1; TRBD2 matches at 14 bases. This CDR3 comprises 19 residues. J was trimmed by 1 base and V by 4 bases; bases with no gene match: 10. Germline V CDR1 and CDR2: SGHRS, YFSETQ. In nucleotides, the CDR3 is TGCGCCAGCAGCCTTATGACTAGCGGGAGGGAATTATCCTACAATGAGCAGTTCTTC. It codes for CASSLMTSGRELSYNEQFF.

The genes are TRBV6-1 and TRBJ2-6; possibly TRBD1 for D (5 bases). CDR3 length equals 16 residues. Germline loops: CDR1 MNHNS, CDR2 SASEGT. Trimming left V 5 bases short and J 0 bases short, with 11 bases between. The CDR3 region has the DNA TGTGCCAGCAGTCGCGACAGTTTCTCTGGGGCCAACGTCCTGACTTTC. This encodes CASSRDSFSGANVLTF.

This clonotype was seen many times. The chain recombines TRBV10-3 with TRBJ1-4; D not certain. This CDR3 contains 11 residues. V was cut by 9 bases and J by 8 bases, with 10 bases left in between. Germline values: CDR1 ENHRY, CDR2 SYGVKD. The CDR3 region is CAIGAAEKLFF. CDR3 sequence (DNA): TGTGCCATTGGAGCAGCGGAAAAACTGTTTTTT.

In nucleotides, the CDR3 is TGTGCCAGCAGTTTGACAGGGGAGAACAATCAGCCCCAGCATTTT. This encodes CASSLTGENNQPQHF. The chain carries TRBV12-3 or TRBV12-4 and TRBJ1-5, with 8 bases aligning to TRBD1. The CDR3 extends over 15 amino acids. V gave up 3 bases and J gave up 3 bases; unmatched junction bases: 4.

This rearrangement joins TRBV2 to TRBJ2-2; 12 bases match TRBD2. Trimming removed 8 bases from V and 2 bases from J; junction bases left unmatched: 9. CDR3 length: 17 residues. CDR1 is SNHLY and CDR2 is FYNNEI in the germline V gene. The CDR3 bases are TGTGCCAGCGGAGCTCTAGCGGGAGGGCCCAACACCGGGGAGCTGTTTTTT. It is translated as CASGALAGGPNTGELFF.

This clonotype appeared a few times. The rearrangement uses TRBV7-9 and TRBJ2-2; 9 bases align to TRBD2. Germline V CDR1 and CDR2: SEHNR, FQNEAQ (reference sequence). The J segment lost 4 bases and the V segment lost 1 base, leaving 7 bases of the junction unmatched. The CDR3 has 17 amino acids. Here the CDR3 reads CASSLELVAGATGELFF. CDR3 DNA sequence: TGTGCCAGCAGCTTAGAGTTAGTAGCGGGAGCCACCGGGGAGCTGTTTTTT.